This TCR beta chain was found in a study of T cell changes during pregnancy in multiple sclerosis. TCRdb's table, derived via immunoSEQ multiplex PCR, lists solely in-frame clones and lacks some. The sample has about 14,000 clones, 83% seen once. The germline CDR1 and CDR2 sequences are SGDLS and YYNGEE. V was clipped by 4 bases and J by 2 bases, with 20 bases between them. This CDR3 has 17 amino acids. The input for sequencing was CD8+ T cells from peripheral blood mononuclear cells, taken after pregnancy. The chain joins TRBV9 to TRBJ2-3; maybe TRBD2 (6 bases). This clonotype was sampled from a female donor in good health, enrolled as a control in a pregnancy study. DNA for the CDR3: TGTGCCAGCAGCTCTCCCCCGGGCGGGACTGACACAGATACGCAGTATTTT. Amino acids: CASSSPPGGTDTDTQYF.